The 18 T cell receptor beta chains in this list originate from one sample, sequenced in a study of cytomegalovirus exposure and HLA in healthy donors. PCR amplification relied on 60 Vbeta primers (plus 13 Jbeta primers). Here immunoSEQ multiplex PCR was the method, and the copy in TCRdb shows in-frame clones only, minus some. The sample carries some 180,000 clones, just over 75% recorded once. Sequencing was done on a sample of PBMCs. The receptor source for this set is a man aged 30 to 39 in good health and CMV-seronegative.

The gene calls are TRBV30 and TRBJ1-3; maybe TRBD1 (5 bases). The CDR3 covers 14 residues. Trimming cost V 1 base and J 0 bases, with 7 bases left between them. Germline lookup yields CDR1 GTSNPN and CDR2 SVGIG (reference sequence). In DNA form, the CDR3 reads TGTGCCTGGAGTGCGGGGGACTCTGGAAACACCATATATTTT. Translation: CAWSAGDSGNTIYF.

The chain uses TRBV7-9 and TRBJ2-1; 9 positions agree with TRBD2. Per germline, CDR1 SEHNR and CDR2 FQNEAQ (reference sequence). The CDR3 sequence is 17 residues long. V was pared by 3 bases and J by 0 bases, with 6 bases of the junction left unmatched. The CDR3 is CASSLLAGALSYNEQFF. The CDR3 DNA follows: TGTGCCAGCAGCTTGTTAGCGGGAGCGCTCTCCTACAATGAGCAGTTCTTC.

The CDR3 loop reads CAWSGLNTGELFF. In DNA form, the CDR3 reads TGTGCCTGGAGTGGTCTTAACACCGGGGAGCTGTTTTTT. This chain connects TRBV30 to TRBJ2-2; D not certain. The CDR3 extends over 13 amino acids. Trimming stripped 1 base from V and 2 bases from J, with 5 bases between. The germline gives CDR1 GTSNPN, CDR2 SVGIG (reference sequence).

This chain links TRBV14 with TRBJ2-7; D not certain. The CDR3 covers 15 residues. V shed 0 bases and J shed 1 base, with 10 bases lying between them. Germline CDR1 reads SGHDN; CDR2 reads FVKESK. For the CDR3, the DNA is TGTGCCAGCAGCCAAGACCCCGACACGTCCTACGAGCAGTACTTC. It is translated as CASSQDPDTSYEQYF.

The chain couples TRBV7-8 to TRBJ1-2, with TRBD1 matching 8 bases. With V trimmed by 3 bases and J by 8 bases, 14 bases remained unmatched. The CDR3 is 16 amino acids. Germline CDR1 SGHVS, CDR2 FQNEAQ. CDR3 DNA sequence: TGTGCCAGCAGCTTCGATGGGACAGGATACCTCGGAGGCTACACCTTC. Its protein product is CASSFDGTGYLGGYTF.

This clone was detected once. The J gene is TRBJ2-7, the V gene TRBV18, with TRBD2 as a possible D gene (5 bases). This CDR3 has 14 amino acids. CDR1 is KGHSH and CDR2 is LQKENI in the germline V gene. Trimming removed 5 bases from V and 5 bases from J, with 16 bases in between. DNA of the CDR3: TGTGCCAGCTCAGGCGGGCCCCTCTTGGACGAGCAGTACTTC. Its translation: CASSGGPLLDEQYF.

This clone came up a few times. The chain links TRBV2 to TRBJ2-1, with 9 bases matching TRBD2. Germline assignment: CDR1 SNHLY and CDR2 FYNNEI. This CDR3 is 14 amino acids long. Trimming took 4 bases from V and 8 from J; bases not matched to a gene: 6. The CDR3 sequence: CASSVGSGSDEQFF. As DNA, the CDR3 is TGTGCCAGCAGTGTCGGTAGCGGGAGTGATGAGCAGTTCTTC.

J is TRBJ2-2 and V is TRBV4-2; TRBD2 aligns across 8 bases. Germline V gene lookup returns CDR1 LGHNA and CDR2 YNFKEQ. With 3 bases clipped from V and 0 bases from J, the junction kept 6 bases outside the gene matches. The CDR3 sequence is 17 residues long. The CDR3 here is CASSHSLAGPNTGELFF. In nucleotides, the CDR3 is TGTGCCAGCAGCCATAGCCTAGCGGGCCCGAACACCGGGGAGCTGTTTTTT.

V gene TRBV2 combines with J gene TRBJ2-1, with a tentative D call TRBD2 (5 bases). The germline V gene encodes CDR1 SNHLY and CDR2 FYNNEI. This CDR3 spans 15 amino acids. Trimming pared 5 bases from V and 10 bases from J, leaving 21 bases between. CDR3 bases: TGTGCCAGCAGTACTTTGAATGAACCGGGAAGGGAGCAGTTCTTC. Translation: CASSTLNEPGREQFF.

As for this clone: Other DNA sequences in this specimen translate into the identical CDR3. V is TRBV2 and J is TRBJ1-5; D unresolved. The CDR3 is 15 amino acids. V dropped 2 bases and J dropped 4 bases, with 12 bases sitting between them. Looked up from germline, CDR1 is SNHLY and CDR2 is FYNNEI. CDR3 DNA sequence: TGTGCCAGCAGTGAACAGAGAAGCGGTAATCAGCCCCAGCATTTT. It specifies CASSEQRSGNQPQHF.

This clone is a singleton in its sample. The chain has TRBV29-1 and TRBJ2-2; 10 positions agree with TRBD2. This CDR3 spans 14 amino acids. Trimming removed 4 bases from V and 2 bases from J; junction bases left unmatched: 1. Germline values: CDR1 SQVTM, CDR2 ANQGSEA. The CDR3 DNA sequence: TGCAGCGTTGGGACTAGCGGCAACACCGGGGAGCTGTTTTTT. Translating it yields CSVGTSGNTGELFF.

Turning to this clone: One end of the junction varies from germline; a read error may be responsible. The rearrangement links TRBV7-7 to TRBJ2-1; 16 bases map to TRBD2. The CDR3 is 14 amino acids. Per the germline V gene, CDR1 is SSHAT and CDR2 is FNYEAQ (reference sequence). The CDR3, as DNA: TGTGCTAGCAGCATGGGACTAGCGGGAGGGGAGCAGTTCTTC. Encoded protein: CASSMGLAGGEQFF.

CDR3 bases: TGTGCCAGCAGCTCTTTGCGCTCTGGGGCCAACGTCCTGACTTTC. Translation gives CASSSLRSGANVLTF. The V and J genes are TRBV5-4 and TRBJ2-6; D call uncertain. Between the trimmed V and J ends, which lost 3 bases and 0 bases, there was a span of 7 bases. The CDR3 has 15 amino acids. CDR1 and CDR2 from the germline V gene are SGHNT and YYREEE (reference sequence).

The chain joins TRBV9 to TRBJ2-7; the D gene is possibly TRBD2 (5 bases). Germline V gene data show CDR1 as SGDLS and CDR2 as YYNGEE. The CDR3 contains 13 residues. Trimming removed 2 bases at V and 2 bases at J, with 8 bases between. The CDR3 spells CASSVGVPYEQYF. CDR3 nucleotides: TGTGCCAGCAGCGTCGGGGTTCCCTACGAGCAGTACTTC.

The rearrangement uses TRBV7-2 and TRBJ1-5; D ambiguous. The germline V and J ends were trimmed by 1 base and 7 bases, with 8 bases remaining between them. Germline V lookup: CDR1 SGHTA, CDR2 FQGNSA. The CDR3 sequence is 13 residues long. This chain's CDR3 is CASSLVSGQPQHF. CDR3 in DNA: TGTGCCAGCAGCTTAGTAAGCGGACAGCCCCAGCATTTT.

The chain recombines TRBV27 with TRBJ2-1; a weak D match, TRBD2 (5 bases). Germline V CDR1 and CDR2: MNHEY, SMNVEV (reference sequence). The V gene lost 4 bases and the J gene lost 5 bases, with 12 bases spanning the gap. This CDR3 has 14 residues. The CDR3 loop is CASSYLSGHNEQFF. The CDR3 region has the DNA TGTGCCAGCAGTTACCTCAGCGGACACAATGAGCAGTTCTTC.

The chain's CDR3 is CASSHGTSGINNEQFF. The CDR3 region has the DNA TGCGCCAGCAGCCACGGGACTAGCGGAATAAACAATGAGCAGTTCTTC. The chain carries TRBV4-1 and TRBJ2-1; 11 bases line up with TRBD2. Looked up from germline, CDR1 is MGHRA and CDR2 is YSYEKL. The CDR3 has 16 residues. After removal of 3 bases from V and 5 bases from J, the junction contained 6 bases not matched to a gene.

The V call is TRBV9, the J call TRBJ2-7; 9 nucleotides line up with TRBD2. This CDR3 region has 16 residues. The germline CDR1 and CDR2 sequences are SGDLS and YYNGEE. Unmatched junction bases numbered 4, after V lost 0 bases and J lost 0 bases. In DNA, the CDR3 is TGTGCCAGCAGCGTAGGGCCAGCGGGAGGCTCCTACGAGCAGTACTTC. This gives the protein CASSVGPAGGSYEQYF.